The 4 T cell receptor beta chains in this list originate from one sample, sequenced in a study of molecular identifiers for immune sequencing clone quantification. TCRdb reprocessed the PCR reads with MiXCR, giving one entry per CDR3 protein. The sample has tens of thousands of distinct CDR3 sequences; 15% to 20% are singletons. The sequenced material came from naive CD8+ T cells from blood, with Jurkat cell RNA spiked in. Subset described: FACS-sorted CD8+CD4-CCR7+CD45RA+ naive T cells. The receptors originated from a human donor in good health. Some libraries in this study had Jurkat cell RNA spiked in.

This clonotype was counted once. The V call is TRBV7-2, the J call TRBJ1-1; TRBD1 might be the D (5 bases). From germline, CDR1 is SGHTA and CDR2 FQGNSA. Trimming cost V 7 bases and J 3 bases, with 12 bases left between them. This CDR3 is built from 13 residues. The CDR3 region is CASKPGFHTEAFF. CDR3 DNA: TGTGCCAGCAAGCCAGGGTTTCACACTGAAGCTTTCTTT.

This clonotype was recorded many times. The chain links TRBV5-1 to TRBJ1-2, with D hard to call. Per the germline V gene, CDR1 is SGHRS and CDR2 is YFSETQ. The CDR3 runs 14 residues. The germline V and J ends were trimmed by 0 bases and 6 bases, with 12 bases remaining between them. This chain's CDR3 is CASSLESRRDGYTF. The CDR3 nucleotides are TGCGCCAGCAGCTTGGAGTCCAGGAGGGATGGCTACACCTTC.

This clonotype has at least ten counts. This sequence joins TRBV27 and TRBJ1-5; 7 bases are a match to TRBD1. Trimming cost V 4 bases and J 3 bases; bases outside gene matches: 3. Per the germline V gene, CDR1 is MNHEY and CDR2 is SMNVEV (reference sequence). The CDR3 runs to 14 residues. The CDR3 region has the DNA TGTGCCAGCAGTTCGACAGGGCACAATCAGCCCCAGCATTTT. Translated: CASSSTGHNQPQHF.

This clonotype turned up a few times. The chain combines TRBV10-3 with TRBJ2-5; D ambiguous. CDR3 length equals 15 residues. Germline CDR1 and CDR2: ENHRY and SYGVKD. V lost 8 bases, J lost 1 base, and 17 bases lay in between. As DNA, the CDR3 is TGTGCCATCGCTTCCTTACCAGAGGCCCAAGAGACCCAGTACTTC. Translation: CAIASLPEAQETQYF.